This T cell receptor (beta chain) was recovered during a study of blood T cell repertoires in COVID-19. Turning to the study itself: Collection of acute and convalescent COVID-19 samples took place in the United States, Italy and Spain. The analysed material was cDNA or gDNA that came from T cells, B-cell-depleted T cells, or PBMCs.

CDR1 SEHNR and CDR2 FQNEAQ come from the germline V gene (reference sequence). The CDR3 consists of 15 residues. With V trimmed by 1 base and J by 5 bases, 4 bases remained unmatched. Clones were read by immunoSEQ multiplex PCR, and TCRdb kept only the in-frame ones, dropping some. The repertoire holds approximately 85,000 clones, with roughly four fifths as singletons. Material for sequencing was peripheral blood. This sequence originates from a human donor in a cohort sampled during active COVID-19. The chain carries TRBV7-9 and TRBJ2-7; 11 positions agree with TRBD1. DNA of the CDR3: TGTGCCAGCAGCTTAGTCTTGGGACAGGGGGACGAGCAGTACTTC. It yields the protein CASSLVLGQGDEQYF.